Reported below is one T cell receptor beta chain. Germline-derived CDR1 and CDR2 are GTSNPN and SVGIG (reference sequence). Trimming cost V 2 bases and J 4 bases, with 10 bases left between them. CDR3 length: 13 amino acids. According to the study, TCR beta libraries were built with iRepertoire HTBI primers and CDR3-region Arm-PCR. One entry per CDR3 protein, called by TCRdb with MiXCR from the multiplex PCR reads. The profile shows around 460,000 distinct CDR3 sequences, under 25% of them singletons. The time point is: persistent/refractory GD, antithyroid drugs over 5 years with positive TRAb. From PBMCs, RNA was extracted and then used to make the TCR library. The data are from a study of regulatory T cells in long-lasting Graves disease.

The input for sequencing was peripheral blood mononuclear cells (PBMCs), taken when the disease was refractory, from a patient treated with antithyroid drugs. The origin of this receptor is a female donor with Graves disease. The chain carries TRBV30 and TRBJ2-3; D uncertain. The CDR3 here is CAWSWAVSDTQYF. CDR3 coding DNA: TGTGCCTGGAGTTGGGCGGTCTCAGATACGCAGTATTTT.